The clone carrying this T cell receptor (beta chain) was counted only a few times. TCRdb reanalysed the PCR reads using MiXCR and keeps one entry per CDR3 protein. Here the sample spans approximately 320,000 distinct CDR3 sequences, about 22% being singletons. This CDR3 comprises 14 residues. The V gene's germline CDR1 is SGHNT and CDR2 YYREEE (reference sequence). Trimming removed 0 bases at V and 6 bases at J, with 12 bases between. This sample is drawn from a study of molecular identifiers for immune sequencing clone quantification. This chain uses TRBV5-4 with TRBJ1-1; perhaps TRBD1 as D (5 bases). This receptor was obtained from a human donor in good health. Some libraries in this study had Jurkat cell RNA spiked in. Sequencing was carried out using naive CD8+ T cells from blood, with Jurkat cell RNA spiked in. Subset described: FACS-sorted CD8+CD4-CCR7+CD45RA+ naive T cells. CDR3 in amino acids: CASSLESRVAEAFF. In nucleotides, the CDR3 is TGTGCCAGCAGCTTGGAGAGCAGGGTGGCTGAAGCTTTCTTT. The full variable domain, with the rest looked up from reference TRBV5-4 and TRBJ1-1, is ETGVTQSPTHLIKTRGQQVTLRCSSQSGHNTVSWYQQALGQGPQFIFQYYREEENGRGNFPPRFSGLQFPNYSSELNVNALELDDSALYLCASSLESRVAEAFFGQGTRLTVV.